There are many counts of the clone carrying this TCR beta chain. Its antigen is still unknown. The data originate from a study of T cells in Graves' hyperthyroidism and ophthalmopathy. Uncontrolled infection, other autoimmune disease, pregnancy or lactation excluded patients. PBMCs were derived from about 10 ml fresh peripheral blood. Study observations and caveats: In validation, the model predicted ophthalmopathy. These predictions came a median about 6.5 months before onset.

The germline gives CDR1 LNHNV, CDR2 YYDKDF (reference sequence). Trimming took off 0 bases at V and 6 bases at J, with 11 bases between the two ends. The CDR3 spans 14 residues. Amplified regions were TCR beta CDR3 sequences from RNA transcripts. Researchers ran a first-round RT-PCR on the TCR CDR3 using the HTBI primer set. TCRdb reanalysed the multiplex PCR reads using MiXCR and keeps one entry per CDR3 protein. The sample lists 400,000 to 600,000 distinct CDR3 sequences; around 21% were seen once. The sequenced material came from blood. The chain carries TRBV15 and TRBJ1-1; D gene unclear. This clonotype was obtained from a man between 18 and 29 years old with Graves' hyperthyroidism. The CDR3 loop reads CATSRDILVAEAFF. The DNA of the CDR3 is TGTGCCACCAGCAGAGATATCTTAGTCGCTGAAGCTTTCTTT.